The rows below give T cell receptor beta chains drawn from one sample of a study of cytomegalovirus exposure and HLA in healthy donors. TCRdb's copy holds only in-frame clones and misses some; the assay was immunoSEQ multiplex PCR. Found here are 160,000 or so clones, around 79% of them singletons; the top ten hold approximately 0.7%. What was sequenced was PBMCs. The origin of the receptors is a woman aged 40 to 50 in good health and CMV-seronegative. CDR3s leave out the opening cysteine and the closing phenylalanine or tryptophan. Rows may omit the clone size; those that give it use once, few, many or a size class.

V gene: TRBV2
clone size: few
CDR3 protein: ASSEAGQSNYGYT

V gene: TRBV19
clone size: NA
CDR3 protein: ATTRQGFGDTEAF

V gene: TRBV7-9
clone size: NA
CDR3 protein: ASSPQGAHGYT

V gene: TRBV28
clone size: NA
CDR3 protein: ASSDMGEKLF

V gene: TRBV5-8
clone size: once
CDR3 protein: ASSSSGGAQYEQF

V gene: TRBV28
clone size: once
CDR3 protein: ASSFDRDYEQY

V gene: TRBV6-1
clone size: NA
CDR3 protein: ASSEERGPPD

V gene: TRBV5-6
clone size: NA
CDR3 protein: ASSGFGGGYNEQF

V gene: TRBV11-3
clone size: NA
CDR3 protein: ASSPRGRANEQF

V gene: TRBV28
clone size: NA
CDR3 protein: ASSSPRGIGEKLF

V gene: TRBV6-4
clone size: NA
CDR3 protein: ASRLAGKSGTEAF

V gene: TRBV4-1
clone size: NA
CDR3 protein: ASSQRFGETQY

V gene: TRBV9
clone size: once
CDR3 protein: ASSVGEGGANEQF

V gene: TRBV19
clone size: NA
CDR3 protein: ASSNPGQGKAEAF

V gene: TRBV6-1
clone size: NA
CDR3 protein: ASTREGGGANVLT

V gene: TRBV6-1
clone size: NA
CDR3 protein: ASSEARNGELF

V gene: TRBV4-3
clone size: few
CDR3 protein: ASSLGHNTGELF

V gene: TRBV2
clone size: NA
CDR3 protein: ASRIAGGPGETQY

V gene: TRBV19
clone size: NA
CDR3 protein: ASSLQGSNQPQH

V gene: TRBV5-4
clone size: few
CDR3 protein: ASSLGPPDEKLF

V gene: TRBV5-1
clone size: once
CDR3 protein: ASTGLSTDTQY

V gene: TRBV6-1
clone size: NA
CDR3 protein: ASSEGTGSPLH

V gene: TRBV5-1
clone size: NA
CDR3 protein: ASSVKQGGGELF

V gene: TRBV5-8
clone size: NA
CDR3 protein: ASSLRGGVLT

V gene: TRBV9
clone size: NA
CDR3 protein: ASSVVQRTSTDTQY

V gene: TRBV5-1
clone size: NA
CDR3 protein: ASSLARGYEQY

V gene: TRBV9
clone size: NA
CDR3 protein: ASSGGTSGSSNEQY

V gene: TRBV5-8
clone size: NA
CDR3 protein: ASSLSAREIQETQY

V gene: TRBV10-3
clone size: NA
CDR3 protein: AISEQQGYGYT

V gene: TRBV27
clone size: NA
CDR3 protein: ASSPDKSYGQGHEQY

V gene: TRBV27
clone size: NA
CDR3 protein: ASSLSPGSGETQY

V gene: TRBV15
clone size: NA
CDR3 protein: ATSGTGTGGTEAF

V gene: TRBV19
clone size: NA
CDR3 protein: ASSIGLAEVSDTQY

V gene: TRBV29-1
clone size: NA
CDR3 protein: SVAARSAGELF

V gene: TRBV19
clone size: NA
CDR3 protein: ASSIEFNSQETQY

V gene: TRBV30
clone size: few
CDR3 protein: AWMPGVNTEAF

V gene: TRBV7-2
clone size: NA
CDR3 protein: ASSLGDTLGETQY

V gene: TRBV5-6
clone size: once
CDR3 protein: ASSLAGLAGAGGELF

V gene: TRBV28
clone size: NA
CDR3 protein: ASSFLGRLNNQPQH

V gene: TRBV4-1
clone size: few
CDR3 protein: ASSLGLAATDTQY

V gene: TRBV6-1
clone size: NA
CDR3 protein: ASRRQGAPDEQY

V gene: TRBV7-9
clone size: few
CDR3 protein: ASSLSFSGDEQY